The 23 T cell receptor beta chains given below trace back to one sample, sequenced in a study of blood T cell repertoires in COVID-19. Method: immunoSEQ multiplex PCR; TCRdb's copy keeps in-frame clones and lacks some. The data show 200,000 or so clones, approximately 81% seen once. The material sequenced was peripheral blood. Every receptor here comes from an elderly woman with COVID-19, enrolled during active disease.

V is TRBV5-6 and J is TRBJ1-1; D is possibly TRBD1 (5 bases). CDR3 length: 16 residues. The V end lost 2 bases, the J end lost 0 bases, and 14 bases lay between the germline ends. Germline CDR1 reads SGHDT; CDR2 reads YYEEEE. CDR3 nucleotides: TGTGCCAGCAGCTTCCCGGACAACCGGATGAACACTGAAGCTTTCTTT. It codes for CASSFPDNRMNTEAFF.

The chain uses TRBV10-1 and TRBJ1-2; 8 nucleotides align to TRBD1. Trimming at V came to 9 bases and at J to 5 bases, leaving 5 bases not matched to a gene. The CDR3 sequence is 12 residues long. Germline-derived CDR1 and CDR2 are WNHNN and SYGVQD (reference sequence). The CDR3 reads CASGTGPYGYTF. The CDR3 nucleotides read TGCGCCAGTGGGACAGGTCCGTATGGCTACACCTTC.

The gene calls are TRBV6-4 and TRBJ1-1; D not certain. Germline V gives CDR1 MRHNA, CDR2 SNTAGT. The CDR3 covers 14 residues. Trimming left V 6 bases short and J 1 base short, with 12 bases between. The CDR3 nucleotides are TGTGCCAGCAGAGCGAGGGTACAGAACACTGAAGCTTTCTTT. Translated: CASRARVQNTEAFF.

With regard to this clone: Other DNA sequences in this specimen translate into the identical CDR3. CDR3: CASSQATGVNSPLHF. The CDR3 DNA reads as TGTGCCAGCAGCCAAGCGACAGGGGTTAATTCACCCCTCCACTTT. V and J are TRBV3-1 (or the pseudogene TRBV3-2) and TRBJ1-6; TRBD1 matches 8 bases. Losses at the gene ends were 1 base for V and 6 bases for J; bases not matched to a gene: 2. From germline, CDR1 is LGHDT and CDR2 YNNKEL (reference sequence). This CDR3 region has 15 residues.

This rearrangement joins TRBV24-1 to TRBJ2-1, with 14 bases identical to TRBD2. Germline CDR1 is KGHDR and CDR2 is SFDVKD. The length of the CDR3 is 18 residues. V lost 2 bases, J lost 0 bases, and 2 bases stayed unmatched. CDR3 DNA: TGTGCCACCAGTGATTCAGGACTAGCGGGGGGCTCCTACAATGAGCAGTTCTTC. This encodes CATSDSGLAGGSYNEQFF.

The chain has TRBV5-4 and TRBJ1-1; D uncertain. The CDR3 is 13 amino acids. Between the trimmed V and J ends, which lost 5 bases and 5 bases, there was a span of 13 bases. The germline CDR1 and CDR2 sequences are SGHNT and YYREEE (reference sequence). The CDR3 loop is CASSLRTGTEAFF. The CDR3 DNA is TGTGCCAGCAGTTTAAGGACGGGGACTGAAGCTTTCTTT.

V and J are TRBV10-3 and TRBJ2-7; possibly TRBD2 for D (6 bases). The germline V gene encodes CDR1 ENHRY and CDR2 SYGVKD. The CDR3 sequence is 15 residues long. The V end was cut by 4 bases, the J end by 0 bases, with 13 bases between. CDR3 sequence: CAISAGAGSSYEQYV. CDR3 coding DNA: TGTGCCATCAGTGCTGGGGCGGGGAGCTCCTACGAGCAGTACGTC.

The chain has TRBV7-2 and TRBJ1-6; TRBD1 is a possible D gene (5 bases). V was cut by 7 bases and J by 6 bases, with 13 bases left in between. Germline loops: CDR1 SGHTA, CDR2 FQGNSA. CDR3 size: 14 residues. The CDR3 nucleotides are TGTGCCAGCACCCCGGCAGGGCTTAATTCACCCCTCCACTTT. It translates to CASTPAGLNSPLHF.

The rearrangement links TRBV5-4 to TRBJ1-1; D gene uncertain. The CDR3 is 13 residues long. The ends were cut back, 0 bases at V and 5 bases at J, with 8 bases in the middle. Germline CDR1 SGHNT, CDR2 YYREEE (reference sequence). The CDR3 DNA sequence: TGTGCCAGCAGCTTGGGACACATAACTGAAGCTTTCTTT. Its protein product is CASSLGHITEAFF.

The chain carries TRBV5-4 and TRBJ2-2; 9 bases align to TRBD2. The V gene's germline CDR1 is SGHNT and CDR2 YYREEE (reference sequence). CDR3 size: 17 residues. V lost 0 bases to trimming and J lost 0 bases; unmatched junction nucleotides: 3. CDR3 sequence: CASSLARGGANTGELFF. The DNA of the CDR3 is TGTGCCAGCAGCTTGGCGCGGGGGGGCGCGAACACCGGGGAGCTGTTTTTT. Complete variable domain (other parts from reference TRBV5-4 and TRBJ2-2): ETGVTQSPTHLIKTRGQQVTLRCSSQSGHNTVSWYQQALGQGPQFIFQYYREEENGRGNFPPRFSGLQFPNYSSELNVNALELDDSALYLCASSLARGGANTGELFFGEGSRLTVL.

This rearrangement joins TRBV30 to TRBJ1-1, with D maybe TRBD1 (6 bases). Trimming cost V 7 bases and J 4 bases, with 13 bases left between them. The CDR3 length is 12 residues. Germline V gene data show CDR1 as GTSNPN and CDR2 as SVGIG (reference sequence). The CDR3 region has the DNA TGTGCCTCGAGGGGGGGAGGCACTGAAGCTTTCTTT. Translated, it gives CASRGGGTEAFF.

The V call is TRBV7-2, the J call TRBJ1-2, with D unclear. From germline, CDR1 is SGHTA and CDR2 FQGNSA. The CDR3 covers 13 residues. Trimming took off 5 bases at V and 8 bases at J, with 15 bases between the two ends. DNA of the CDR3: TGTGCCAGCAGCCCACGGGTACCGGGAGGCTACACCTTC. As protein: CASSPRVPGGYTF.

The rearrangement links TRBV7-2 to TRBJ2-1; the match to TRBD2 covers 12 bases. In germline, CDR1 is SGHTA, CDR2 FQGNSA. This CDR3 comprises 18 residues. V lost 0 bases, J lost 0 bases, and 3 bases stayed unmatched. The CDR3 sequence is CASSLAASGGASYNEQFF. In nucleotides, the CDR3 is TGTGCCAGCAGCTTAGCGGCTAGCGGGGGGGCCTCCTACAATGAGCAGTTCTTC.

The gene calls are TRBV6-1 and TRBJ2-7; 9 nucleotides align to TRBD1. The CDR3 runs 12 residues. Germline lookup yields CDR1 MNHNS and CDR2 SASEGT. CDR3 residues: CASSELRDRAFV. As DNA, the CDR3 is TGTGCCAGCAGTGAACTCCGGGACAGGGCTTTTGTC.

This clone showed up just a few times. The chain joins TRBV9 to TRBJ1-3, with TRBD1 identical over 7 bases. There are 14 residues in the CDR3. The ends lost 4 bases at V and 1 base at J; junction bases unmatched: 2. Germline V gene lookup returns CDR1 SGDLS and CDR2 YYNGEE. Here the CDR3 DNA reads TGTGCCAGCAGCCCGACAGGGTCTGGAAACACCATATATTTT. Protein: CASSPTGSGNTIYF.

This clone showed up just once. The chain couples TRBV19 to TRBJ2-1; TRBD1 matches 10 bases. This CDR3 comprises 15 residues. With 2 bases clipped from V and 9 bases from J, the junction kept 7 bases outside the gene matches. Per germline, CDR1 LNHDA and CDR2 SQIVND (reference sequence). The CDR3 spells CASSIKKTGGSEQFF. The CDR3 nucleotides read TGTGCCAGTAGTATAAAGAAGACAGGGGGCTCTGAGCAGTTCTTC.

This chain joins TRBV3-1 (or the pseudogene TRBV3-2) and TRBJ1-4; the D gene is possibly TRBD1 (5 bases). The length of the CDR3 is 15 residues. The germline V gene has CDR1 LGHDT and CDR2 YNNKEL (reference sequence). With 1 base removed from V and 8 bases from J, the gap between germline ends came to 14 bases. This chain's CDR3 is CASSQARGDREKLFF. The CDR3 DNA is TGTGCCAGCAGCCAAGCCCGGGGGGACCGAGAAAAACTGTTTTTT.

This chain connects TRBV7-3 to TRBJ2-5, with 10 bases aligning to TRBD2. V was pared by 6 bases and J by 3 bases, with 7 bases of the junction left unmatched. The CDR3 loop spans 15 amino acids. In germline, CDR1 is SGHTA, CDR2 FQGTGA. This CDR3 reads CASSIAGGYEETQYF. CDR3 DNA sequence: TGTGCCAGCAGTATAGCGGGGGGATACGAAGAGACCCAGTACTTC.

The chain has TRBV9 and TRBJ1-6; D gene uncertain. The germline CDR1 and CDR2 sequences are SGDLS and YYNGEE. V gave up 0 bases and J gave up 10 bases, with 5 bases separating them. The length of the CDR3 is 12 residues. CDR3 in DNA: TGTGCCAGCAGCGTAGGGAGGTCACCCCTCCACTTT. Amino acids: CASSVGRSPLHF.

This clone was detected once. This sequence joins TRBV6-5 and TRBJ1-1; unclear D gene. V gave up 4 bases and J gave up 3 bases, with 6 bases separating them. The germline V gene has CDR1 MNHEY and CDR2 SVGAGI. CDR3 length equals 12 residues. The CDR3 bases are TGTGCCAGCAGTTCCCCGGACACTGAAGCTTTCTTT. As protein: CASSSPDTEAFF.

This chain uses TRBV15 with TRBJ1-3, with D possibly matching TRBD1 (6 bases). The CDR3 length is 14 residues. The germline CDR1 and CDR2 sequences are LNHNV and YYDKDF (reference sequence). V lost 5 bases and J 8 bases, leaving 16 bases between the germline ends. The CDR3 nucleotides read TGTGCCACCAGCGCGGACCCAGGGGTACACACCATATATTTT. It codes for CATSADPGVHTIYF.

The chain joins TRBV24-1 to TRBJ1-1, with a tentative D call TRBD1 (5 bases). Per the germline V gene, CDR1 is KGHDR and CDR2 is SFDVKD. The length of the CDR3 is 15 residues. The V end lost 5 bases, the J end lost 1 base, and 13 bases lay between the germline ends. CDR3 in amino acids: CATSVGGGGNTEAFF. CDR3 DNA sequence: TGTGCCACCAGTGTAGGCGGGGGAGGGAACACTGAAGCTTTCTTT.

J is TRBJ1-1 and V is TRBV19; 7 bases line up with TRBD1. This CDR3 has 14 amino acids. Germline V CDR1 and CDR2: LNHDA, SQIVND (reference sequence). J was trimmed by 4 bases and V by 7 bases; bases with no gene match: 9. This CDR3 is CASTVQGFGTEAFF. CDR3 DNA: TGTGCCAGTACCGTACAGGGGTTCGGCACTGAAGCTTTCTTT. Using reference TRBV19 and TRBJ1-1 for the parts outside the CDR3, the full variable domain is DGGITQSPKYLFRKEGQNVTLSCEQNLNHDAMYWYRQDPGQGLRLIYYSQIVNDFQKGDIAEGYSVSREKKESFPLTVTSAQKNPTAFYLCASTVQGFGTEAFFGQGTRLTVV.